One and the same sample provided the 6 T cell receptor beta chains below, sequenced in a study of T cell responses to AZD1222 COVID-19 vaccine (dated by TCRdb to about 2021). The sample's time point label is to be understood as: baseline before first vaccination. The library was prepared using the immunoSEQ multiplex PCR assay. TCRdb's version of the immuneACCESS table is confined to in-frame rearrangements and falls short of the full clone set. An unresolved V gene accounts for under half of the shortfall where checked; the remainder is of unknown origin. This sample holds more than 95,000 clones; around 90% were observed only once. The leading ten clones occupy around 30% of the sample. The source was peripheral blood, collected on day 0 of AZD1222 vaccination. Receptors were obtained from an adult in good health.

This chain connects TRBV7-9 to TRBJ1-4; 8 positions agree with TRBD1. J was trimmed by 7 bases and V by 2 bases; bases with no gene match: 9. Germline V gene data show CDR1 as SEHNR and CDR2 as FQNEAQ (reference sequence). The CDR3 sequence is 16 residues long. CDR3 nucleotide sequence: TGTGCCAGCAGCTTATCCGGACAGGGCTTTGCTGAAAAACTGTTTTTT. This gives the protein CASSLSGQGFAEKLFF.

V gene TRBV6-5 combines with J gene TRBJ1-6; 7 nucleotides match TRBD1. This CDR3 is 15 amino acids long. CDR1 MNHEY and CDR2 SVGAGI come from the germline V gene. Unmatched junction bases numbered 5, after V lost 4 bases and J lost 5 bases. The CDR3 spells CASSLGDRNNSPLHF. The CDR3 DNA sequence: TGTGCCAGCAGTTTGGGGGACAGAAATAATTCACCCCTCCACTTT.

The chain recombines TRBV11-1 with TRBJ2-1, with D perhaps TRBD2 (5 bases). With 2 bases removed from V and 0 bases from J, the gap between germline ends came to 8 bases. The germline gives CDR1 SGHAT, CDR2 FQDESV (reference sequence). This CDR3 is built from 15 residues. The CDR3 protein is CASSLPGSSYNEQFF. For the CDR3, the DNA is TGTGCCAGCAGCTTACCGGGGAGCTCCTACAATGAGCAGTTCTTC.

The chain joins TRBV27 to TRBJ1-5; TRBD1 is a possible D gene (5 bases). Germline assignment: CDR1 MNHEY and CDR2 SMNVEV (reference sequence). The V end lost 4 bases, the J end lost 3 bases, and 10 bases lay between the germline ends. The CDR3 loop spans 14 amino acids. Here the CDR3 DNA reads TGTGCCAGCAGTTCCGGGACGATCAATCAGCCCCAGCATTTT. Translated, it gives CASSSGTINQPQHF.

This chain connects TRBV5-4 to TRBJ2-7; no definite D call. Per the germline V gene, CDR1 is SGHNT and CDR2 is YYREEE (reference sequence). Trimming took 0 bases from V and 4 from J, leaving 5 bases between them. CDR3 size: 12 residues. CDR3 residues: CASSLDGYEQYF. As DNA, the CDR3 is TGTGCCAGCAGCTTGGATGGTTACGAGCAGTACTTC. Filled out from reference TRBV5-4 and TRBJ2-7, the complete variable domain reads ETGVTQSPTHLIKTRGQQVTLRCSSQSGHNTVSWYQQALGQGPQFIFQYYREEENGRGNFPPRFSGLQFPNYSSELNVNALELDDSALYLCASSLDGYEQYFGPGTRLTVT.

The chain has TRBV30 and TRBJ2-2, with 7 bases lining up with TRBD1. V shed 3 bases, J shed 0 bases, and the junction held 4 bases outside the gene matches. The V gene's germline CDR1 is GTSNPN and CDR2 SVGIG (reference sequence). The CDR3 is 15 amino acids. CDR3 region: CAWRTGTANTGELFF. Written as DNA, the CDR3 is TGTGCCTGGAGGACCGGGACAGCGAACACCGGGGAGCTGTTTTTT.